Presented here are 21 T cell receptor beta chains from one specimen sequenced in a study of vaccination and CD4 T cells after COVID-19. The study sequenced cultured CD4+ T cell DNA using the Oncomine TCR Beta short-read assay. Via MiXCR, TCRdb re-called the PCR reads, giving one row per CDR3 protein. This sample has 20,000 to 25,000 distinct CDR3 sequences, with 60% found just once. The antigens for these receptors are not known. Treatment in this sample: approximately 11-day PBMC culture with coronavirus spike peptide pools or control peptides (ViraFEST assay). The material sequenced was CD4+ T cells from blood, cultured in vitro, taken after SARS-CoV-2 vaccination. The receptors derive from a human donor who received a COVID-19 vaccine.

This CDR3 is CASSIVPWQGGDGYTF. The CDR3 coding sequence is TGTGCCAGTAGTATAGTGCCGTGGCAGGGCGGCGATGGCTACACCTTC. This chain links TRBV19 with TRBJ1-2, with D possibly matching TRBD1 (5 bases). This CDR3 is built from 16 residues. Germline-derived CDR1 and CDR2 are LNHDA and SQIVND (reference sequence). Trimming pared 1 base from V and 6 bases from J, leaving 18 bases between.

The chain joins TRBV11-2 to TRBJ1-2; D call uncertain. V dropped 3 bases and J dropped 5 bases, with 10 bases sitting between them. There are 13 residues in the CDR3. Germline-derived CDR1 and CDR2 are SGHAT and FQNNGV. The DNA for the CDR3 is TGTGCCAGCAGCTTCGGAGGGCAATATGGCTACACCTTC. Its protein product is CASSFGGQYGYTF.

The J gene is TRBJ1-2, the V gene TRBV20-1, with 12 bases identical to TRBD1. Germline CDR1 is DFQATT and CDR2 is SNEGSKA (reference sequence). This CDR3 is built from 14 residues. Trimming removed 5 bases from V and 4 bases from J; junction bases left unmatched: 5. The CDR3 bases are TGCAGTGCTGGGGGACAGGGGGCCAGCTATGGCTACACCTTC. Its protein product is CSAGGQGASYGYTF.

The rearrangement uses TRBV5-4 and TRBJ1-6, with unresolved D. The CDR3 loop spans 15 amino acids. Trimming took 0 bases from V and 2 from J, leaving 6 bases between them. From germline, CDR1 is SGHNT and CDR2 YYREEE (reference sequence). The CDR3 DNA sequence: TGTGCCAGCAGCTTGGGGCAAGCCTATAATTCACCCCTCCACTTT. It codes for CASSLGQAYNSPLHF.

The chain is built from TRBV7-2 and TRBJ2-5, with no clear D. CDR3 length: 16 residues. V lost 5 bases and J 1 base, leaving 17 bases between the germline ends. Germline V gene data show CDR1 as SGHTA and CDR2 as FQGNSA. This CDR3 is CASSLTGRRAQETQYF. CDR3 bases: TGTGCCAGCAGCCTCACCGGGCGTCGGGCCCAAGAGACCCAGTACTTC.

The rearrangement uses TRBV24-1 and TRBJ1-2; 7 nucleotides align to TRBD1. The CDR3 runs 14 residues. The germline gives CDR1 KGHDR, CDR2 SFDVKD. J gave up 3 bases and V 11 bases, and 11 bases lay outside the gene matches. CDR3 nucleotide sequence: TGTGCCATCAACGCCGGGACAGCGGACTATGGCTACACCTTC. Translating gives CAINAGTADYGYTF.

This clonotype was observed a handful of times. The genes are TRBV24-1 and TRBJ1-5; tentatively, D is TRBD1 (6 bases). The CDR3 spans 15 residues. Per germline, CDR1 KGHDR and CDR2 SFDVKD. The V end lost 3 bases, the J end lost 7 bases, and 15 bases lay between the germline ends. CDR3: CATSDGQGILQPQHF. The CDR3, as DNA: TGTGCCACCAGTGATGGGCAGGGGATCCTCCAGCCCCAGCATTTT.

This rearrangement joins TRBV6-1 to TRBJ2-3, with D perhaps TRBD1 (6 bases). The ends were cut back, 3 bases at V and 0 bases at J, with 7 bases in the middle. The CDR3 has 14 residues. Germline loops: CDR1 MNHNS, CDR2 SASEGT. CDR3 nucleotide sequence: TGTGCCAGCAGTGACAGGGGAAGCACAGATACGCAGTATTTT. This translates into CASSDRGSTDTQYF.

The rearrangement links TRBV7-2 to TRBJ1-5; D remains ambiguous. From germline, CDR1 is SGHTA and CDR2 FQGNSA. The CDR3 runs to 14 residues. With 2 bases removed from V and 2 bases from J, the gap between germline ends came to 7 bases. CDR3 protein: CASSLRGGNQPQHF. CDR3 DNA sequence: TGTGCCAGCAGCTTAAGAGGTGGCAATCAGCCCCAGCATTTT.

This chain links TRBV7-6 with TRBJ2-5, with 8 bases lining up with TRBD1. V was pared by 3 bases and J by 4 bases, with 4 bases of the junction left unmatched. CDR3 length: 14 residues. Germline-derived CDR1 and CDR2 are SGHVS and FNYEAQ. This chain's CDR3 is CASSFGTGGETQYF. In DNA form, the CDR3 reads TGTGCCAGCAGCTTCGGGACAGGTGGAGAGACCCAGTACTTC.

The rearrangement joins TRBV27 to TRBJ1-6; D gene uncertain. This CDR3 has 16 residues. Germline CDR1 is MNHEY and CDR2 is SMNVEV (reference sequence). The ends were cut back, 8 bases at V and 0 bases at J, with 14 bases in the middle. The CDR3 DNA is TGTGCCAGCGGATCGCCCTGGAGCTCCTATAATTCACCCCTCCACTTT. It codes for CASGSPWSSYNSPLHF.

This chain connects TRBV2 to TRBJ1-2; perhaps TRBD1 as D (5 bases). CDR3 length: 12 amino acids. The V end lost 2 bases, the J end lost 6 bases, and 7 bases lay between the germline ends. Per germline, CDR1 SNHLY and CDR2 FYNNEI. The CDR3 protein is CASSETGHGYTF. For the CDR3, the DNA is TGTGCCAGCAGTGAAACGGGGCATGGCTACACCTTC.

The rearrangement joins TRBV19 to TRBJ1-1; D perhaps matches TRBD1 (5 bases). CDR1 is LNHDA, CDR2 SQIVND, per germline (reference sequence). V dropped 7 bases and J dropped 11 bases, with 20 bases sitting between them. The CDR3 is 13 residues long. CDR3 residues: CASTVTGGLEAFF. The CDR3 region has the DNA TGTGCCAGTACGGTAACAGGAGGTTTGGAGGCTTTCTTT.

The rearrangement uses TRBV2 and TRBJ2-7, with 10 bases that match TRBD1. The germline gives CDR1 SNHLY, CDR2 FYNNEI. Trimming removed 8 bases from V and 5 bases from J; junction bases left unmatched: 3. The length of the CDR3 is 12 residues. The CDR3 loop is CASGTGVDEQYF. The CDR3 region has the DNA TGTGCCAGCGGGACAGGGGTTGACGAGCAGTACTTC. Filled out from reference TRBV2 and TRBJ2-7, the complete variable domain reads EPEVTQTPSHQVTQMGQEVILRCVPISNHLYFYWYRQILGQKVEFLVSFYNNEISEKSEIFDDQFSVERPDGSNFTLKIRSTKLEDSAMYFCASGTGVDEQYFGPGTRLTVT.

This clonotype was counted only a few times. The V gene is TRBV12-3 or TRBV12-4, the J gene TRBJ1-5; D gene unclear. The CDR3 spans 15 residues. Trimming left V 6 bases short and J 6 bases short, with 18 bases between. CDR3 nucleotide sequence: TGTGCCAGCAGCCTGGCCCCAACGGCAGGTCAGCCCCAGCATTTT. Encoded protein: CASSLAPTAGQPQHF.

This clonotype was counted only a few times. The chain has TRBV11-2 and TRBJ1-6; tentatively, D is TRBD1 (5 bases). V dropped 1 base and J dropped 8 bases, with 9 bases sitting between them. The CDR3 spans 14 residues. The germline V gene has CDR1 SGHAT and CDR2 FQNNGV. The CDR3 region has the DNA TGTGCCAGCAGCTTAGGGGGGTGGGATTCACCCCTCCACTTT. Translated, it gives CASSLGGWDSPLHF.

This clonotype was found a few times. CDR3 loop: CSVYRSYGYTF. CDR3 nucleotides: TGCAGCGTTTATCGGAGCTATGGCTACACCTTC. This chain connects TRBV29-1 to TRBJ1-2; D ambiguous. This CDR3 contains 11 residues. Trimming shortened V by 5 bases and J by 4 bases, and 8 bases separated the two germline ends. Germline-derived CDR1 and CDR2 are SQVTM and ANQGSEA.

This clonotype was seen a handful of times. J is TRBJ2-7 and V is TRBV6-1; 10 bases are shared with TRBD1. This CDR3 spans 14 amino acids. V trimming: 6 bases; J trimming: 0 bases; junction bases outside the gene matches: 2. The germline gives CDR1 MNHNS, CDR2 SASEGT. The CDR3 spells CASRTGGLSYEQYF. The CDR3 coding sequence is TGTGCCAGCAGGACAGGGGGCCTCTCCTACGAGCAGTACTTC.

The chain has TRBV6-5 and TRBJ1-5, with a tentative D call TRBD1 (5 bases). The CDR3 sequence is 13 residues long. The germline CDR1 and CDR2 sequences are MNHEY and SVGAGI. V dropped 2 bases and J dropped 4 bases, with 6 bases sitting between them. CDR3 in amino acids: CASSYGGNQPQHF. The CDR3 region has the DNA TGTGCCAGCAGTTACGGGGGTAATCAGCCCCAGCATTTT.

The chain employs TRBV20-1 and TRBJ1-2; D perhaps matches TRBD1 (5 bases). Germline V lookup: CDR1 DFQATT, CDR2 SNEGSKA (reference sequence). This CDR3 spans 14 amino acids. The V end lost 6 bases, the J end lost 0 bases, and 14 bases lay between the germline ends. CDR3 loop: CSAHQRGANYGYTF. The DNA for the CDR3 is TGCAGTGCCCATCAGCGGGGGGCTAACTATGGCTACACCTTC.

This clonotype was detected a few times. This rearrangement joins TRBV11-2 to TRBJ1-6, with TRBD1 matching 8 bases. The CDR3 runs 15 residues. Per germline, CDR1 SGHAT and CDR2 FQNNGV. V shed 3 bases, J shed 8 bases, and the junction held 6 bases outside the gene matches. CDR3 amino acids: CASSFGNRGDSPLHF. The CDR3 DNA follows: TGTGCCAGCAGCTTCGGAAACAGGGGGGATTCACCCCTCCACTTT.